This paragraph covers one T cell receptor beta chain sequence. The sample comes from a study of blood T cell repertoires in COVID-19. Study details: Material from acute and convalescent COVID-19 was sourced from the United States, Italy and Spain. Sample material is recorded as cDNA or gDNA derived from T cells, B-cell-depleted T cells, or PBMCs.

Germline V CDR1 and CDR2: SGHTA, FQGNSA. V lost 2 bases, J lost 6 bases, and 5 bases stayed unmatched. This CDR3 spans 14 amino acids. In the authors' workflow: Amplification from reference gene primers served as the basis for estimated nucleated cell counts. Produced via immunoSEQ multiplex PCR; TCRdb's table is partial and in-frame only. The DNA was the basis for D and trimming; V, J and clone size are from that table. The sample includes about 340,000 clones, 65% to 85% of them seen just once. The chain uses TRBV7-2 and TRBJ1-2; 8 positions agree with TRBD1. This TCR was recovered from a man aged 25-45 years with active or convalescent COVID-19. Sequencing input: peripheral blood. CDR3 region: CASSLTVTGDGYTF. CDR3 in DNA: TGTGCCAGCAGCTTAACAGTGACAGGGGATGGCTACACCTTC.